The sequence of this TCR beta chain was determined in a study of T cells in Graves' hyperthyroidism and ophthalmopathy. Findings of the study overall: Ophthalmopathy was separated from stable hyperthyroidism by a 13 V-J model. Model output signaled ophthalmopathy a median approximately 6.2 months ahead of onset.

Germline CDR1 is SQVTM and CDR2 is ANQGSEA. The CDR3 runs 14 residues. Amplified TCR beta CDR3 regions came from RNA transcripts. With the HTBI primer set, the TCR CDR3 went through a first round of RT-PCR. TCRdb analysed the multiplex PCR reads with MiXCR anew, one entry per CDR3 protein. The sample lists fewer than 350,000 distinct CDR3 sequences; approximately 13% were seen once. Notes on this clonotype: Its target is unknown. A junction end diverges from the germline sequence, so it may reflect a read error.

The study enrolled patients aged 18 to 65 with newly diagnosed hyperthyroidism of under 2 months' duration. This sequence joins TRBV29-1 and TRBJ2-7; no definite D call. Sequencing was done on a sample of blood. This clonotype was obtained from a woman aged 40 to 50 with Graves' hyperthyroidism. In nucleotides, the CDR3 is TGCAGCGTTGGCCTCACCGCGCAACACTACAAGCAGTACTTC. This translates into CSVGLTAQHYKQYF.